This TCR beta chain was sequenced for a study of cytomegalovirus exposure and HLA in healthy donors (dated by TCRdb to the late 2010s). For the wider study: An earlier analysis of several hundred of the donors reported roughly 300 Gb of sequence data and about 120 million unique TCR beta sequences obtained from about 179 million T cells. The study profiled the T cell repertoires of fewer than 850 subjects by immunosequencing and related them to cytomegalovirus serostatus. About 310 gigabases of sequencing data and 70 million to 100 million unique TCR sequences were included in an early release covering about 600 HLA-typed donors. In an earlier analysis of over 550 of the donors, high-throughput TCR beta sequencing was used to judge whether each TCR beta V gene segment behaved as functional or pseudogenic. Genome-wide SNP genotypes for about 55% of the roughly 670 donors were used in a later genetic analysis, which treated that subset as a discovery cohort. Donor age, sex, ethnicity and CMV serostatus were compiled together with the repertoire data. Roughly 5 DR-DQ haplotypes were handled as single units for association and clustering, since linkage in the cohort was strong. The number of donors typed differed by locus, with 629-630 for A, B, C, DRB1 and DQB1, 522 for DQA1, about 610 for DPA1, and over 400 for DPB1. Of the roughly 390 genotyped donors, 65% to 90% were placed in the genetic ancestry cluster associated with self-reported Caucasian donors. In a later analysis, previously published TCR beta repertoires from fewer than 750 donors were re-analyzed and high-resolution HLA genotyping was added so that TCR occurrence patterns could be studied. Among roughly 400 genotyped donors of the cohort, an average of approximately 240,000 unique TCR beta nucleotide sequences was sequenced per donor, of which about 18% were non-productive. HLA typing covered class I and class II loci at four-digit resolution. Every repertoire in the discovery cohort had been generated on one and the same sequencing platform. The study combined high-throughput TCR immunosequencing, statistical association of individual TCRs with disease status, and machine learning to predict cytomegalovirus infection status. The study was designed to test whether signatures of past pathogen exposure could be identified by cataloging public T cell receptors. In addition to the first cohort of 666 subjects, a separate validation cohort of approximately 130 different subjects was used. Rather than drawing on any new phenotypic data, the later analysis identified candidate immune exposures from TCR beta sequences and the way those sequences occurred across donors. Broad study findings and their caveats: Specific HLA alleles were associated with roughly 17,000 TCR beta sequences at a false discovery rate of 0.05 in a later analysis. According to the authors, the approach could potentially be generalized to other disease states and immunological phenotypes. Because the 87-base-pair reads could not distinguish some IMGT-functional V segments, including TRBV6-2 and TRBV6-3, those segments were excluded. The earlier analysis of approximately 540 of the donors excluded roughly 17 rarely observed V segments, including chromosome 9 orphons, because counts were too low. According to a later analysis, parvovirus B19, influenza, CMV and Epstein-Barr virus appeared linked to several top co-occurrence clusters. The cohort was sequenced for TCR beta chains only, and without alpha or paired-chain data the features that could be detected were limited. Most CMV-associated TCR beta chains appeared to be HLA-restricted in a later analysis, and the HLA associations seemed to be driven largely by CMV exposure. Because HLA typing was missing for some donors at each locus, association tests included only the typed subset. Compared with the 666-donor mean, donors in an Asian-associated ancestry cluster had fewer N-insertions in productive TCRs, according to a later genetic analysis. In the study, approximately 160 TCR beta chains were listed as associated with cytomegalovirus. A later analysis found that TCR association rates varied across HLA loci, with DRB1 alleles showing the most associated TCRs and HLA-C alleles the fewest. In a later analysis, HLA-associated TCR beta chains showed more clonal expansion and lower generation probabilities than non-associated chains that were equally common. A further reported finding was that TCR beta sequences accurately predicted the HLA-A and HLA-B alleles for most subjects in the first cohort. In an earlier analysis of more than 500 of the donors, most TCR beta V segments appeared in productive rearrangements about 87% or about 30% of the time, broadly matching IMGT annotations. Most TCR sequences were observed very rarely across donors, whereas some public TCRs were present in many individuals. The classifier was reported to diagnose cytomegalovirus status with high specificity and sensitivity in both the original cohort and the validation cohort. An association between a missense DCLRE1C variant and V-gene and J-gene trimming of TCR beta chains was found in a later genetic analysis and replicated in an independent cohort. In vitro tests confirmed that a few of the cytomegalovirus-associated TCR beta chains recognize cytomegalovirus antigens. Linkage disequilibrium might explain the correlated functional status among segregating V segments, but an unknown experimental factor could not be excluded. A group of highly shared sequence variants was considered likely to be a technical artifact of the sequencing pipeline. Immune exposure information for the cohort was limited to CMV serostatus. Presence/absence analyses assumed roughly uniform sequencing depth across donors, an assumption that may not hold. When HLA alleles, especially DR and DQ, strongly co-occurred, TCR associations were difficult to assign to individual alleles.

The library was generated by the immunoSEQ multiplex PCR assay. For the multiplex PCR, a mixture combining 60 forward primers for TCR Vbeta segments and 13 reverse primers for TCR Jbeta segments was used. A multiplex PCR assay on genomic DNA amplified the CDR3 region of rearranged TCR beta genes. On the Illumina HiSeq System, the amplified TCR beta libraries were sequenced as 87-base-pair reads. The published analysis was carried out like this. Across the 700 or so repertoires, a later analysis counted 75 million to 90 million unique TCR beta chains, around 11 million of which were shared by at least two donors. Raw reads were error-corrected and collapsed into unique sequences by a nearest-neighbor algorithm in which closely related sequences were merged to remove PCR and sequencing errors. CDR3 sequences were aligned to IMGT reference sequences to assign V, D and J gene segments. For a sequence to be retained, at least a six-nucleotide match to both a V gene segment and a J gene segment was required. A rearrangement counted as productive if the CDR3 had no stop codons and remained in frame with V and J, and every other rearrangement counted as non-productive. Following IMGT convention, CDR3 was defined as the stretch from the second conserved V-encoded cysteine to the conserved J-encoded phenylalanine. The earlier analysis of about 570 of the donors excluded any sequence lacking an unambiguous match to a single V gene segment. An earlier analysis of a few hundred of the donors called V segments functional above 56.7% productive rearrangements and segregating when the between-donor standard deviation exceeded 5%. To diagnose cytomegalovirus status from the catalog of TCR beta chain sequences, a statistical classification framework was built. In a later analysis, V and J genes were assigned by comparing TCR nucleotide sequences against IMGT/GENE-DB human TR gene sequences. Using the TCRdist pipeline, a later analysis assigned CDR3 sequences along with most-parsimonious VDJ recombination scenarios. In a later analysis, each TCR beta chain was defined by its CDR3 amino acid sequence together with its V-gene family, and reads lacking a unique V-gene family were excluded. To address suspected cross-contamination and a sequencing artifact, a later analysis removed 592 highly shared, low-generation-probability nucleotide sequences. A later analysis calculated a clonal expansion index for each public chain from normalized within-repertoire ranks of inferred template counts. Generation probabilities in a later analysis came from a VDJ recombination model fitted to out-of-frame rearrangements, and those results were checked against IGoR. In a later analysis, TCR-TCR, TCR-HLA and TCR-CMV co-occurrence was scored with hypergeometric tests, and a repertoire-size bias correction was applied to TCR pairs. In a later analysis, false discovery rates were estimated by permuting HLA or CMV assignments 20 times. In a later analysis, co-occurring TCRs were grouped using DBSCAN, with TCRdist sequence similarity added in when clustering inside HLA-allele-positive subsets. Repertoires with fewer than 30,000 or more than 120,000 public chains, plus five repertoires with anomalous nucleotide sharing, were excluded from co-occurrence clustering. Sourced from immuneACCESS, this table was stored by TCRdb with only in-frame sequences that have V and J called. A share of the clones is absent; for the studies checked, an unresolved V gene accounts for under half, and the remainder has no known explanation. V, J and clone size derive from that table, while D and trimming were established from the DNA sequence. The sample yields about 120,000 clones; roughly 82% were counted once. Roughly 11% of the sample is in the top ten clones.

V is pared back by 3 bases and J by 5 bases, with 10 bases lying between the germline termini. From the cysteine through the phenylalanine, the CDR3 covers 13 amino acids. This entry keeps only the CDR3 DNA: 39 bases, framed from base 1. The germline V gene provides CDR1 MDHEN and CDR2 SYDVKM. Comment on this clone: This receptor's antigen is unknown. Base qualities were left out, and no much larger clone turns up one base away.

In total, just over 650 healthy bone marrow donors made up the cohort. At the time of sampling, every cohort member was nominally healthy, though immune exposures that went unrecorded were likely present. The donor was CMV seropositive and belonged to the group of more than 250 seropositive cohort members. Each donor provided a peripheral blood sample, and peripheral blood mononuclear cells were used for TCR beta sequencing. The Qiagen DNeasy Blood Extraction Kit was used to extract genomic DNA from the blood cell samples. Sequencing used PBMCs. The chain employs TRBV28 and TRBJ1-2; a tentative D call is TRBD1 (5 bases match). The sequence derives from a man aged 35 to 55 in good health and CMV-seropositive. The DNA is as follows: TGTGCCAGCAGTTTGCGGGGGGAATATGGCTACACCTTC. Its translation reads: CASSLRGEYGYTF.